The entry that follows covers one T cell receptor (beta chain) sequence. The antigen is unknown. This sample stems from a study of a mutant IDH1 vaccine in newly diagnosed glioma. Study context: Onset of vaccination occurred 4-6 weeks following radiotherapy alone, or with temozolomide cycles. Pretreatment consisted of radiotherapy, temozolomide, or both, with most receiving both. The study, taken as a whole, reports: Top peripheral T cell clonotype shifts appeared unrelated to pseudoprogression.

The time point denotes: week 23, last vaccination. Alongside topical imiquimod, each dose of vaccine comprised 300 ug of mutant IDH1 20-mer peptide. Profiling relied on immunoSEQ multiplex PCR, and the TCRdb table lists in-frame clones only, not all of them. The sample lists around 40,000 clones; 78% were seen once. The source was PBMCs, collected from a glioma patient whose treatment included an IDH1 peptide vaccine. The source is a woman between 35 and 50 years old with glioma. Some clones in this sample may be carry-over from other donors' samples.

The CDR3 protein is CASSVTGVPNEKLFF. In nucleotides, the CDR3 is TGTGCCAGCAGTGTAACAGGGGTACCCAATGAAAAACTGTTTTTT. The rearrangement links TRBV2 to TRBJ1-4, with 7 positions matching TRBD1. V was pared by 4 bases and J by 5 bases, with 7 bases of the junction left unmatched. Germline V CDR1 and CDR2: SNHLY, FYNNEI. The CDR3 is 15 residues long.